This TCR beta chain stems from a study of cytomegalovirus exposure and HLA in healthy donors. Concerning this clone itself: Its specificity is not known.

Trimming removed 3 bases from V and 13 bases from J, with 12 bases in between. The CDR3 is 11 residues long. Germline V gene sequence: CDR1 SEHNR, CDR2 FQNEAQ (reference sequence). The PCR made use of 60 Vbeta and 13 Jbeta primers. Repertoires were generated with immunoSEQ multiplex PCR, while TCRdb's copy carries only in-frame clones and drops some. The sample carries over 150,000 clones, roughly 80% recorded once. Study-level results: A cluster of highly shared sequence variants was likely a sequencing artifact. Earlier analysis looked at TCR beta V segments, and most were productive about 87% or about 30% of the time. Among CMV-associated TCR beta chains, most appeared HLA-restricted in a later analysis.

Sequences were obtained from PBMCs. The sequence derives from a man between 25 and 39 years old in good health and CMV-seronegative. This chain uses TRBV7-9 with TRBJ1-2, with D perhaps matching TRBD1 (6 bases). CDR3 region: CASSLDSPPTF. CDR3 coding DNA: TGTGCCAGCAGCTTGGACAGTCCCCCCACCTTC. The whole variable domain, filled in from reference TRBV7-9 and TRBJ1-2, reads DTGVSQNPRHKITKRGQNVTFRCDPISEHNRLYWYRQTLGQGPEFLTYFQNEAQLEKSRLLSDRFSAERPKGSFSTLEIQRTEQGDSAMYLCASSLDSPPTFGSGTRLTVV.